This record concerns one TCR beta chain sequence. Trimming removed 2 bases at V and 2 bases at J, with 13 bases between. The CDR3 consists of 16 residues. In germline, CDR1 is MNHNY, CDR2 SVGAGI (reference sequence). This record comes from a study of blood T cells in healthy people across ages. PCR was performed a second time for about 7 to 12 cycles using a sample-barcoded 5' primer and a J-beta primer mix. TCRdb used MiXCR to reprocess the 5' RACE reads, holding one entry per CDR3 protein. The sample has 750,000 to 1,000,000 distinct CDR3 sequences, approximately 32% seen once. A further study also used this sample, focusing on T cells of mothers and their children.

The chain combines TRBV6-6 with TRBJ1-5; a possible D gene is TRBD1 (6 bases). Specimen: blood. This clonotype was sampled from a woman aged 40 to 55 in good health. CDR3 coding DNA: TGTGCCAGCAGTTACGCTACAGGGATGGGCAATCAGCCCCAGCATTTT. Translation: CASSYATGMGNQPQHF.